The entry below describes one T cell receptor beta chain. The antigen it binds to is not known. Within one base of it there is no much larger clone, and no base qualities were kept. This same CDR3 is encoded by further DNA sequences in the sample. V was cut back by 1 base and J by 3 bases, leaving a gap of 6 bases between them. Per the germline V gene, SGDLS is the CDR1 and YYNGEE is the CDR2. The CDR3 covers 13 residues, taking in both the cysteine and the phenylalanine. The only DNA kept is the CDR3, 39 bases in frame from the first base. The data were taken from a study of Ad26.COV2.S vaccination and SARS-CoV-2 variants listed by TCRdb under 2021. For context, the study as a whole: Vaccine-arm donors were drawn from COV1001, a multicentre, randomized, double-blind, placebo-controlled phase I-IIa trial of Ad26.COV2.S in healthy adults. Ad26.COV2.S was administered intramuscularly at 5 x 10^10 or 1 x 10^11 viral particles, either as a single shot or as two shots given 56 days apart. Sequencing of the TCRbeta repertoire served to evaluate the specificity and breadth of SARS-CoV-2-reactive T cell receptors following Ad26.COV2.S vaccination. A total of approximately 30 samples were included in the TCR-sequenced set, comprising about 20 Ad26.COV2.S vaccine recipients, 5 placebo recipients and 8 SARS-CoV-2 convalescent individuals. Trial participants were randomized into five groups of five: low-dose or high-dose Ad26.COV2.S given once or twice, or placebo on both occasions. Investigators did not know the trial group allocation while performing experiments and assessing outcomes. Broader findings and caveats from the paper: Spike-specific TCR breadth was higher in Ad26.COV2.S recipients than in placebo recipients (P = 0.0014). The authors noted that the TCR breadth and depth analyses may have underestimated total T cell responses. After vaccination, spike-specific CD8+ and CD4+ T cell responses were reported to show substantial breadth. The study was not powered for comparison of responses between vaccine doses or regimens. Non-spike TCR breadth was comparable between vaccine and placebo recipients, consistent with the vaccine containing only spike.

What the treatment or condition label conveys for this sample: some 20 received Ad26.COV2.S at low or high dose, single or two shots; 5 received placebo; per-sample allocation not given. For vaccine and placebo recipients, the sequenced repertoires came from samples collected on day 63 after the first injection. Cohort 1b enrolled some 25 adults aged 18-55 years at a single site in Boston, USA, between 29 July and 7 August 2020. Ad26.COV2.S was a replication-incompetent adenovirus type 26 vector expressing a prefusion-stabilized SARS-CoV-2 spike protein from the original Wuhan strain. TCRbeta CDR3 regions were sequenced with the immunoSEQ Assay. After extraction, genomic DNA underwent amplification by bias-controlled multiplex PCR, followed by high-throughput sequencing. As for how the authors treated the data: To quantify the absolute abundance of each unique TCRbeta CDR3 region, sequences were collapsed and filtered. T cell fraction was estimated by normalizing TCRbeta template counts to usable DNA, which was measured by amplifying reference genes present in all nucleated cells. Repertoire TCRs were annotated as SARS-CoV-2-specific when V gene, CDR3 amino acid sequence and J gene were exactly matched to a known reactive TCR set. The reference SARS-CoV-2 TCR set was obtained from MIRA and was filtered for enrichment in COVID-19-positive ImmuneCODE repertoires, whereby public or cross-reactive TCRs were removed. Based on the MIRA antigens, annotated TCRs were further analysed at the level of specific ORF or position within ORF. Breadth was defined as annotated unique rearrangements over total unique productive rearrangements; depth was the summed frequency of those rearrangements. Group comparisons of TCR breadth used two-sided Wilcoxon rank-sum tests. Drawn from immuneACCESS, this table holds only the in-frame rearrangements with V and J called that TCRdb kept. Clones are partly lost; checked studies trace under half to an unresolved V gene and leave the rest unexplained. V, J and clone size were drawn from that table, and D and trimming were deduced from the DNA. Across this sample there are roughly 510,000 clones, with around 88% seen only once. The ten top clones hold around 13% of the sample.

The source of this sequence is a person between 18 and 65 years old who received the Ad26.COV2.S COVID-19 vaccine or a placebo. The specimen comprised peripheral blood, sampled in a trial of Ad26.COV2.S vaccine versus placebo. The chain is made from TRBV9 and TRBJ2-3; there is no confident call for the D gene. The CDR3 region has the sequence CASSVLVTDTQYF. DNA sequence: TGTGCCAGCAGCGTATTGGTAACAGATACGCAGTATTTT.